This T cell receptor (beta chain) was documented in a study of beta chain features in type 1 diabetes. The wider study: No age, gender or cell yield differences were seen between patients and healthy donors.

Of the isolated RNA, all was reverse transcribed, and so the sequenced material was expressed TCRB transcripts. Reads from naive, central memory and regulatory T cell samples averaged about 3.3 million. Data came from immunoSEQ multiplex PCR; TCRdb stores just in-frame clones and leaves some out. Of a few hundred thousand clones in the sample, over 9% were seen once. Note on this clone: Its antigen is still unknown.

Notes on the study in general: Type 1 diabetes patients had moderately but significantly shorter TCRB CDR3s in all four CD4+ subsets.

The collection from each donor was one heparinised blood draw averaging around 120 mL. The germline V gene encodes CDR1 SGHRS and CDR2 YFSETQ. This CDR3 is built from 17 residues. Trimming pared 0 bases from V and 0 bases from J, leaving 15 bases between. Sequenced: central memory CD4+ T cells from blood. The chain carries TRBV5-1 and TRBJ1-1; no definite D call. This clonotype was sampled from a man aged 25 to 40 with type 1 diabetes. This CDR3 is CASSLAPVSALNTEAFF. In nucleotides, the CDR3 is TGCGCCAGCAGCTTGGCGCCGGTTTCGGCCTTGAACACTGAAGCTTTCTTT.